This T cell receptor (beta chain) stems from a study of blood T cells in healthy people across ages. Drawing of peripheral blood yielded about 10 milliliters from each donor. At least 7 million PBMCs were isolated per sample. Per individual sample, total RNA of at least 5 micrograms was extracted. The use of a sample-barcoded 5' primer and a J-beta primer mix characterized a second PCR of roughly 6 to 11 cycles. TCRdb called the 5' RACE reads again in MiXCR, with one record for every CDR3 protein. The profile shows 1.5 million to 2 million distinct CDR3 sequences, 28% of them singletons. The CDR3 consists of 13 residues. Germline values: CDR1 ENHRY, CDR2 SYGVKD. V lost 6 bases and J lost 6, with 14 bases in between. This clonotype was seen repeatedly, ten times or more.

The chain uses TRBV10-3 and TRBJ1-2, with a weak D call TRBD1 (5 bases). This TCR was sampled from a woman aged 25 to 45 in good health. The sequencing sample was made of blood. Here the CDR3 reads CAISLGDSDGYTF. The CDR3 DNA sequence: TGTGCCATCAGCTTGGGGGACTCGGATGGCTACACCTTC.